What follows are 10 T cell receptor beta chains derived from one specimen sequenced in a study of T cell responses to AZD1222 COVID-19 vaccine. Measured with immunoSEQ multiplex PCR; TCRdb has only the in-frame clones, and not every one. The table has roughly 53,000 clones, roughly 80% seen once; the top ten hold more than 20%. Sequencing was performed on peripheral blood, taken on day 0 of AZD1222 vaccination. Receptor source: an adult in good health.

This clone was seen only once. The genes are TRBV5-4 and TRBJ1-6; D is ambiguous. The V and J ends lost 0 bases and 0 bases respectively, with 4 bases between them. This CDR3 contains 15 residues. Germline V lookup: CDR1 SGHNT, CDR2 YYREEE (reference sequence). CDR3 loop: CASSLESSYNSPLHF. In nucleotides, the CDR3 is TGTGCCAGCAGCTTGGAGAGCTCCTATAATTCACCCCTCCACTTT.

This chain uses TRBV3-1 (or the pseudogene TRBV3-2) with TRBJ2-3; D remains unclear. Germline values: CDR1 LGHDT, CDR2 YNNKEL (reference sequence). V was shortened by 0 bases and J by 8 bases, with 9 bases between the two germline ends. This CDR3 comprises 13 residues. DNA of the CDR3: TGTGCCAGCAGCCAAGATCGACTGAGTACGCAGTATTTT. The encoded protein is CASSQDRLSTQYF.

The table lists this clone with a count of one. The rearrangement links TRBV7-9 to TRBJ2-1; 15 positions agree with TRBD2. V shed 4 bases and J 7 bases; nucleotides not matched to a gene: 8. The CDR3 runs 17 residues. Germline V gene sequence: CDR1 SEHNR, CDR2 FQNEAQ (reference sequence). This chain's CDR3 is CASSSRTGTSGRNEQFF. The CDR3 bases are TGTGCCAGCAGCTCAAGGACCGGGACTAGCGGGAGGAATGAGCAGTTCTTC.

The chain is built from TRBV7-3 and TRBJ2-1; 10 nucleotides match TRBD2. In germline, CDR1 is SGHTA, CDR2 FQGTGA. CDR3 length: 14 amino acids. J gave up 5 bases and V 6 bases, and 4 bases lay outside the gene matches. The chain's CDR3 is CASSLAGVDNEQFF. The CDR3 DNA reads TGTGCCAGCAGTCTAGCGGGGGTGGACAATGAGCAGTTCTTC.

This clone occurred a few times. The chain joins TRBV6-6 to TRBJ1-2; the match to TRBD1 covers 9 bases. The junction had 11 bases not matched to a gene; V was cut back by 5 bases and J by 1 base. The CDR3 runs 17 residues. The germline V gene encodes CDR1 MNHNY and CDR2 SVGAGI (reference sequence). The CDR3 protein is CASSPFKDRGDNYGYTF. CDR3 in DNA: TGTGCCAGCAGTCCCTTTAAGGACAGGGGAGATAACTATGGCTACACCTTC.

The chain employs TRBV6-1 and TRBJ1-1; D call uncertain. V shed 3 bases and J shed 1 base, with 6 bases lying between them. The CDR3 covers 13 residues. Germline CDR1 MNHNS, CDR2 SASEGT. This CDR3 is CASSEAGNTEAFF. Written as DNA, the CDR3 is TGTGCCAGCAGTGAGGCAGGGAACACTGAAGCTTTCTTT.

The J gene is TRBJ2-7, the V gene TRBV14; unclear D gene. This CDR3 has 14 residues. V lost 4 bases, J lost 2 bases, and 12 bases lay in between. Germline CDR1 and CDR2: SGHDN and FVKESK. The CDR3 region is CASSLTQPPYEQYF. The DNA for the CDR3 is TGTGCCAGCAGCCTGACCCAACCCCCCTACGAGCAGTACTTC.

The CDR3 protein is CASTPGTGGLNTEAFF. The CDR3 region has the DNA TGTGCCAGCACGCCCGGGACAGGGGGACTGAACACTGAAGCTTTCTTT. J is TRBJ1-1 and V is TRBV5-6; 11 nucleotides align to TRBD1. The CDR3 has 16 residues. V shed 6 bases, J shed 0 bases, and the junction held 7 bases outside the gene matches. Germline CDR1 SGHDT, CDR2 YYEEEE.

The J gene is TRBJ2-7, the V gene TRBV6-2 or TRBV6-3, with 10 positions matching TRBD1. Trimming took 4 bases from V and 3 from J; bases not matched to a gene: 6. The CDR3 loop spans 15 amino acids. Germline V CDR1 and CDR2: MNHEY, SVGEGT. CDR3 region: CASSSRDRGVYEQYF. In DNA, the CDR3 is TGTGCCAGCAGTTCCCGGGACAGGGGAGTCTACGAGCAGTACTTC.

The chain carries TRBV15 and TRBJ1-5; no clear D gene. The ends were cut back, 0 bases at V and 4 bases at J, with 13 bases in the middle. Per the germline V gene, CDR1 is LNHNV and CDR2 is YYDKDF (reference sequence). This CDR3 has 16 amino acids. CDR3 loop: CATSRDKAARNQPQHF. CDR3 nucleotide sequence: TGTGCCACCAGCAGAGATAAAGCAGCCAGGAATCAGCCCCAGCATTTT.